The 10 T cell receptor beta chains presented below share a single source sample, sequenced in a study of blood T cell repertoires in COVID-19. The protocol was immunoSEQ multiplex PCR, while the TCRdb copy is restricted to in-frame clones and leaves out a portion. The data hold 330,000 or so clones, with roughly 89% observed a single time. Sequencing was done on a sample of peripheral blood. The receptors were sampled from a man aged 25-45 years with COVID-19, enrolled during active disease.

The chain has TRBV24-1 and TRBJ2-7; perhaps TRBD2 as D (5 bases). Germline V gene sequence: CDR1 KGHDR, CDR2 SFDVKD. The germline V and J ends were trimmed by 5 bases and 6 bases, with 13 bases remaining between them. The CDR3 is 13 amino acids. CDR3 bases: TGTGCCACCAGTGCGGGGAGCCGGGGCGAGCAGTACTTC. Translation: CATSAGSRGEQYF.

This rearrangement joins TRBV11-3 to TRBJ2-2; 7 bases are shared with TRBD2. CDR1 and CDR2 (germline): SGHNT, YENEEA. The ends lost 4 bases at V and 2 bases at J; junction bases unmatched: 1. The CDR3 is made up of 14 amino acids. The CDR3 spells CASSSGGNTGELFF. Written as DNA, the CDR3 is TGTGCCAGCAGCTCGGGGGGAAACACCGGGGAGCTGTTTTTT.

This clone was recorded a few times. The chain carries TRBV4-2 and TRBJ2-2; 8 nucleotides line up with TRBD1. J was trimmed by 7 bases and V by 5 bases; bases with no gene match: 3. The germline CDR1 and CDR2 sequences are LGHNA and YNFKEQ. The CDR3 extends over 13 amino acids. The CDR3 reads CASSSGQGGELFF. CDR3 DNA sequence: TGTGCCAGCAGCTCCGGACAGGGCGGGGAGCTGTTTTTT.

This chain uses TRBV6-2 or TRBV6-3 with TRBJ2-1, with 7 bases matching TRBD2. The CDR3 totals 15 residues. CDR1 is MNHEY and CDR2 is SVGEGT in the germline V gene. V gave up 6 bases and J gave up 4 bases; unmatched junction bases: 9. CDR3 bases: TGTGCCAGCAGCCTCGGGACTAAGATATACAATGAGCAGTTCTTC. It yields the protein CASSLGTKIYNEQFF.

V is TRBV28 and J is TRBJ2-3, with 13 bases fitting TRBD2. Germline values: CDR1 MDHEN, CDR2 SYDVKM. Trimming cost V 4 bases and J 0 bases; bases outside gene matches: 7. This CDR3 is 18 amino acids long. The CDR3, as DNA: TGTGCCAGCAGTTCATCGACTAGCGGGAGGCCTAGCACAGATACGCAGTATTTT. Its protein is CASSSSTSGRPSTDTQYF.

The chain carries TRBV5-1 and TRBJ1-5; 7 bases are shared with TRBD1. This CDR3 contains 12 residues. The junction had 8 bases not matched to a gene; V was cut back by 4 bases and J by 13 bases. Germline CDR1 SGHRS, CDR2 YFSETQ. CDR3 loop: CASSPRDRRQHF. CDR3 sequence (DNA): TGCGCCAGCAGCCCCAGGGACAGACGACAGCATTTT.

The V and J genes are TRBV28 and TRBJ2-3; TRBD1 matches 10 bases. The germline CDR1 and CDR2 sequences are MDHEN and SYDVKM. The CDR3 spans 15 residues. The trim removed 8 bases at V and 2 bases at J, leaving 7 bases unmatched. For the CDR3, the DNA is TGTGCCAGCTACGGACAGGGGGGTCCCACAGATACGCAGTATTTT. Translated: CASYGQGGPTDTQYF.

The chain carries TRBV7-2 and TRBJ1-1, with no clear D. The V and J ends lost 0 bases and 0 bases respectively, with 11 bases between them. Germline CDR1 SGHTA, CDR2 FQGNSA. The CDR3 is 16 residues long. The CDR3 is CASSLAPPGLNTEAFF. CDR3 DNA sequence: TGTGCCAGCAGCTTAGCCCCCCCAGGTTTGAACACTGAAGCTTTCTTT.

The chain recombines TRBV28 with TRBJ2-3; 7 nucleotides match TRBD2. Germline V lookup: CDR1 MDHEN, CDR2 SYDVKM. The V segment lost 1 base and the J segment 0 bases; nucleotides outside the gene matches: 22. This CDR3 spans 22 amino acids. The CDR3 loop reads CASSLYDLSGHREGISTDTQYF. CDR3 sequence (DNA): TGTGCCAGCAGTTTATATGATTTAAGTGGGCATAGGGAGGGGATTAGCACAGATACGCAGTATTTT.

This chain uses TRBV18 with TRBJ2-7; D gene ambiguous. The CDR3 runs 14 residues. Trimming left V 2 bases short and J 3 bases short, with 11 bases between. Germline CDR1 is KGHSH and CDR2 is LQKENI. CDR3 region: CASSPMETIYEQYF. CDR3 DNA sequence: TGTGCCAGCTCACCAATGGAGACGATCTACGAGCAGTACTTC. The variable domain in full, with the rest retrieved from reference TRBV18 and TRBJ2-7, is NAGVMQNPRHLVRRRGQEARLRCSPMKGHSHVYWYRQLPEEGLKFMVYLQKENIIDESGMPKERFSAEFPKEGPSILRIQQVVRGDSAAYFCASSPMETIYEQYFGPGTRLTVT.